This TCR beta chain was found in a study of beta chain features in type 1 diabetes. Study context: The number of sorted cells examined across all samples was around 98 million. Study-wide results and caveats: The similarity of naive, central memory and Treg TCRB repertoires appeared greater among patients than among healthy donors.

The authors sorted CD4+ naive, central memory, regulatory and stem cell-like memory cells via CD45RO/CCR7/CD25/CD127/CD95/CD27. On this clone: Its antigen remains unidentified.

Germline assignment: CDR1 SQVTM and CDR2 ANQGSEA. CDR3 length: 13 residues. V shed 2 bases and J shed 2 bases, with 8 bases lying between them. TCRB transcripts that were expressed got sequenced, as all of the isolated RNA had been reverse transcribed. Here immunoSEQ multiplex PCR was the method, and the copy in TCRdb shows in-frame clones only, minus some. The table has 150,000 or so clones, 11% seen once; the top ten hold around 2.1%. The chain recombines TRBV29-1 with TRBJ2-3; D gene uncertain. The specimen sequenced was central memory CD4+ T cells from blood. This receptor was obtained from a man aged 18-30 years in good health. CDR3 bases: TGCAGCGTTGAATTCCGCTCCACAGATACGCAGTATTTT. Residues: CSVEFRSTDTQYF.